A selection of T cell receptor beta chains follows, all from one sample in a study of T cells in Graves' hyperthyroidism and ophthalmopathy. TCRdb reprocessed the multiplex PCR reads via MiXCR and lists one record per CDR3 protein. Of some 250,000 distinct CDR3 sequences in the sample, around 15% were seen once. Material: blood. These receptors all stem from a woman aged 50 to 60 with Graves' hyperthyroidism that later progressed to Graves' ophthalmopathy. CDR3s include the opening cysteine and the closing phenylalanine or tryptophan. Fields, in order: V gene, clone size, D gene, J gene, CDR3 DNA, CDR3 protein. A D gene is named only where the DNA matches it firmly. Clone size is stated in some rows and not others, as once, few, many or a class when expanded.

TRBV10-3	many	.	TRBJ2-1	TGTGCCATCAGTGAGTCTGAGTTCGGCTACAATGAGCAGTTCTTC	CAISESEFGYNEQFF
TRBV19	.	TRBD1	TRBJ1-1	TGTGCCAGTAGTATAGGGACAGGGGGCCACACTGAAGCTTTCTTT	CASSIGTGGHTEAFF
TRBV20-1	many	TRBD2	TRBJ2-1	TGCAGTGCTACGACCCGGGGGGATGAGCAGTTCTTC	CSATTRGDEQFF
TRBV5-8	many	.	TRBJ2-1	TGTGCCAGCAGCTTCTACCGCAATGAGCAGTTCTTC	CASSFYRNEQFF
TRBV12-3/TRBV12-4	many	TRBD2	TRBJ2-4	TGTGCCAGCAGTTTAGCGCCTAGCGGGGTAAACATTCAGTACTTC	CASSLAPSGVNIQYF
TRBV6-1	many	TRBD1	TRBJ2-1	TGTGCCAGCAGTTTTGGACAGGCCTACAATGAGCAGTTCTTC	CASSFGQAYNEQFF
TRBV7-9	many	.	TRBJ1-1	TGTGCCAGCAGCTTACCAGGGGTCACTGAAGCTTTCTTT	CASSLPGVTEAFF
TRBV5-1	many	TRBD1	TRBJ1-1	TGCGCCAGCAGCCCCCGGGACAGGGTTGGGGCTTTCTTT	CASSPRDRVGAFF
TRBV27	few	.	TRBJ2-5	TGTGCCAGCAGTTTAGAGGAAGGACCTACCCCTCAGGACCAAGAGACCCAGTACTTC	CASSLEEGPTPQDQETQYF
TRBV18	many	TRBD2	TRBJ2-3	TGTGCCAGCTCACCCACTAGCGGGAGGGCCGGAGCGCAGTATTTT	CASSPTSGRAGAQYF
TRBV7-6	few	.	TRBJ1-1	TGTGCCAGCAGCTTAACCCAGGTCCCGGCGGGAGCTTTCTTT	CASSLTQVPAGAFF
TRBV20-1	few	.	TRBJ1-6	TGCAGTGCTAGAATCGGCAGGGCTAAAAATTCACCCCTCCACTTT	CSARIGRAKNSPLHF
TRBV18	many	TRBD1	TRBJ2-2	TGTGCCAGCTCACCGGGACAGGTGAACACCGGGGAGCTGTTTTTT	CASSPGQVNTGELFF
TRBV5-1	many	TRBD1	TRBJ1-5	TGCGCCAGCAGCCAGGGACAGAGTAGCAATCAGCCCCAGCATTTT	CASSQGQSSNQPQHF
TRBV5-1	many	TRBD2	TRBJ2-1	TGCGCCAGCAGCTTCTCTAGCGGGAGGGACTCCTACAATGAGCAGTTCTTC	CASSFSSGRDSYNEQFF
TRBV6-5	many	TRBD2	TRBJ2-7	TGTGCCAGCAGTTACTCGACTAGCGGGAGATATGAGCAGTACTTC	CASSYSTSGRYEQYF
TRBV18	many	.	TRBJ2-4	TGTGCCAGCTCCCCCATGGACTCGGGCAAAAACATTCAGTACTTC	CASSPMDSGKNIQYF
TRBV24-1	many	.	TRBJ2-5	TGTGCCACCAGTGACCCAGGTCGACAAGAGACCCAGTACTTC	CATSDPGRQETQYF
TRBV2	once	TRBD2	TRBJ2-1	TGTGCCAGCAGAGGAACTAGCGGGGTATACAATGAGCAGTTCTTC	CASRGTSGVYNEQFF
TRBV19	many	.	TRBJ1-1	TGTGCCAGTAGGGATCCGGGACTCATGAACACTGAAGCTTTCTTT	CASRDPGLMNTEAFF
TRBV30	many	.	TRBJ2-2	TGTGCCTGGAGTGTGGGGACTAACACCGGGGAGCTGTTTTTT	CAWSVGTNTGELFF
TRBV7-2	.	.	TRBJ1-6	TGTGCCAGCAGCTTAGAAGGACGTGGTACGTCACCCCTCCACTTT	CASSLEGRGTSPLHF
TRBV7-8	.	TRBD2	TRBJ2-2	TGTGCCAGCGACCGGGAGGGGGGGGCGCAGACCGGGGAGCTGTTTTTT	CASDREGGAQTGELFF
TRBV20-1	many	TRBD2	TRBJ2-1	TGCAGTGCTAGCCTCCTGACTAGCGGAAATTACAATGAGCAGTTCTTC	CSASLLTSGNYNEQFF
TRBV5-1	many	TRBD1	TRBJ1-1	TGCGCCAGCAGCTCCGGGACAGGGGGCAGAGCTGAAGCTTTCTTT	CASSSGTGGRAEAFF
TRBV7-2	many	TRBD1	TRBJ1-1	TGTGCCAGCAGCTTAGGAGGGGACAGGAACACTGAAGCTTTCTTT	CASSLGGDRNTEAFF
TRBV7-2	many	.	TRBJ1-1	TGTGCCAGCAGCTTAAAAGTGGGAGCCCAAGCTTTCTTT	CASSLKVGAQAFF
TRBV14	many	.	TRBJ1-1	TGTGCCAGCAGCCCCAGGACCACCAGGTACACTGAAGCTTTCTTT	CASSPRTTRYTEAFF
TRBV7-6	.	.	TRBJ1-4	TGTGCCAGCAGCTTCCGAGACCGAGGAGAAAAACTGTTTTTT	CASSFRDRGEKLFF
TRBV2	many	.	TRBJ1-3	TGTGCCAGCAGGTCCACCTGGCTCTCTGGAAACACCATATATTTT	CASRSTWLSGNTIYF
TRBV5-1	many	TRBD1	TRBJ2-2	TGCGCCAGCAGCCGCCCCCCGGGACAGGGGAACACCGGGGAGCTGTTTTTT	CASSRPPGQGNTGELFF
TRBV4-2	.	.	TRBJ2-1	TGTGCCAGCAGCCCTATGGGCGTTTACAATGAGCAGTCCTTC	CASSPMGVYNEQSF
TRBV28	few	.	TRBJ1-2	TGTGCCAGACTGCTCCGGGGCCTACATGGCTACACCTTC	CARLLRGLHGYTF
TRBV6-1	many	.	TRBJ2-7	TGTGCCAGCAGTCGTACCCCAGAGTCCTACGAGCAGTACTTC	CASSRTPESYEQYF
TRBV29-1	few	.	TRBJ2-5	TGCAGCGTTGGGAATTTACAAGAGACCCAGTACTTC	CSVGNLQETQYF
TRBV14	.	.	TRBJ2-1	TGTGCCAGCAGCCAAGGTACAGGGAGGGACAATGAGCAGTTCTTC	CASSQGTGRDNEQFF
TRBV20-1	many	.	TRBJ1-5	TGCAGTGCTAGAGGTCCCTTCAATCAGCCCCAGCATTTT	CSARGPFNQPQHF
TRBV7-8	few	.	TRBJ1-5	TGTGCCAGCAGCCCTTGGGTAAGCAATCAGCCCCAGCATTTT	CASSPWVSNQPQHF
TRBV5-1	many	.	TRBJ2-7	TGCGCCAGCAGCCCGGGGAGTTTGGACGAGCAGTACTTC	CASSPGSLDEQYF
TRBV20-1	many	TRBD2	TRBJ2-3	TGCAGTGCTGGGTCGATAGCGGGGTCTCCAGATACGCAGTATTTT	CSAGSIAGSPDTQYF
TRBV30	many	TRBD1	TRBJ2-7	TGTGCCTGGAGTTCCGGGACAGGAGCCTACGAGCAGTACTTC	CAWSSGTGAYEQYF
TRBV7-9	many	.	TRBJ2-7	TGTGCCAGCAGCTTAGGGACACTCCGGCTCTACGAGCAGTACTTC	CASSLGTLRLYEQYF
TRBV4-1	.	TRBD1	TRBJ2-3	TGCGCCAGCAGCCGGCGCATGGGGACAGGGAACAACCGCCGCACAGATACGCAGTATTTT	CASSRRMGTGNNRRTDTQYF
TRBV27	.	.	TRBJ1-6	TGTGCCAGCAGTTCCACTGACGGCCTCAATAATTCACCCCTCCACTTT	CASSSTDGLNNSPLHF
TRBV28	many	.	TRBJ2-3	.	CASSFLAGTDTQYF
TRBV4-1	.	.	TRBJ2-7	TGCGCCAGCAGCCAAGCCGGCCGACAGAAAACGACTTTGCTAGTGCAGTACTTC	CASSQAGRQKTTLLVQYF
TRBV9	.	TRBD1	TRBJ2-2	TGTGCCAGCAGCCCCCCTCGGACAGGCGTTACCGGGGAGCTGTTTTTT	CASSPPRTGVTGELFF
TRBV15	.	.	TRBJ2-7	TGTGCCACCAGCAGAGATTCCTTAGGCCCGCAGTACTTC	CATSRDSLGPQYF
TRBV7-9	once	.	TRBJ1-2	TGTGCCAGCAGCTTTAAGGCCGCTATCGGAGACTATGGCTACACCTTC	CASSFKAAIGDYGYTF
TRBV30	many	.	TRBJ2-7	TGTGCCTGGAGTGGATCGAGGGAAAGCTCCTACGAGCAGTACTTC	CAWSGSRESSYEQYF
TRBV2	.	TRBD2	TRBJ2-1	TGTGCCAGCAGTTCCGGGACTAGCGGGGTGTACAATGAGCAGTTCTTC	CASSSGTSGVYNEQFF